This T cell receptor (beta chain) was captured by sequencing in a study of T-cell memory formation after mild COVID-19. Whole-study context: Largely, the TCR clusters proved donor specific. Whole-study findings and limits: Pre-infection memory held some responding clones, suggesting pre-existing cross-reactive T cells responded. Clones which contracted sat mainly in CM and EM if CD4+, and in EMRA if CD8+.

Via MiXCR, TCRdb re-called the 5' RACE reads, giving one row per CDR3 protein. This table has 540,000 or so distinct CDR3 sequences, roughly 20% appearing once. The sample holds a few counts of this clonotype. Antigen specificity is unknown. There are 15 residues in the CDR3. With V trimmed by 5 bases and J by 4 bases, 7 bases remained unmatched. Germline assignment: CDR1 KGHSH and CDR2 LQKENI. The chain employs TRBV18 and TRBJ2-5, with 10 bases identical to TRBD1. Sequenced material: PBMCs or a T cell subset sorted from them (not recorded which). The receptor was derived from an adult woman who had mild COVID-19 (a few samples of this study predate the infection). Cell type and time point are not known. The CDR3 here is CASSSRTGGGETQYF. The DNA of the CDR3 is TGTGCCAGCTCATCCCGGACAGGGGGAGGAGAGACCCAGTACTTC.